This T cell receptor beta chain came from a study of blood T cell repertoires in COVID-19. Turning to the study itself: Sites in the United States, Italy and Spain provided acute and convalescent COVID-19 samples. From T cells, B-cell-depleted T cells, or PBMCs came the material, which was cDNA or gDNA.

The CDR3 is 13 residues long. CDR1 is SNHLY, CDR2 FYNNEI, per germline. The V end lost 6 bases, the J end lost 6 bases, and 12 bases lay between the germline ends. Participants, roughly 18 to 90 years old, spanned fewer than 25 US areas. Cohorts were determined from participant-reported clinical history. Profiled with immunoSEQ multiplex PCR; TCRdb holds only in-frame clones, not every one. The sample has about 200,000 clones, about 82% seen once; the top ten hold approximately 5%. The source is a man aged 35 to 55 with acute COVID-19. Sample: PBMCs or T cells enriched from blood (not recorded which). The V gene is TRBV2, the J gene TRBJ1-5; possibly TRBD1 for D (6 bases). The CDR3 spells CASSADRIQPQHF. CDR3 coding DNA: TGTGCCAGCAGCGCCGACAGGATTCAGCCCCAGCATTTT. Based on the CDR3 plus reference TRBV2 and TRBJ1-5, the full variable domain is EPEVTQTPSHQVTQMGQEVILRCVPISNHLYFYWYRQILGQKVEFLVSFYNNEISEKSEIFDDQFSVERPDGSNFTLKIRSTKLEDSAMYFCASSADRIQPQHFGDGTRLSIL.